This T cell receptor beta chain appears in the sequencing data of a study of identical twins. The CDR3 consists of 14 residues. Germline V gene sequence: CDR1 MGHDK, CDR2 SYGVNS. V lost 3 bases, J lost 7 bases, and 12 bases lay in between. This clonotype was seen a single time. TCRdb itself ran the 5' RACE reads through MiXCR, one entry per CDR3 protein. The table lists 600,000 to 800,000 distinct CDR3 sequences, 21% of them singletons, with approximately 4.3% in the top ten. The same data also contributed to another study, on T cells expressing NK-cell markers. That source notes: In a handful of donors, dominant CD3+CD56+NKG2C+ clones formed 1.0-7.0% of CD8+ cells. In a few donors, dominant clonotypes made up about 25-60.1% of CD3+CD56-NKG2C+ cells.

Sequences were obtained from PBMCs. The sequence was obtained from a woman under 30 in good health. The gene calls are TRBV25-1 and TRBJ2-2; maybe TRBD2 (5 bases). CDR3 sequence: CASSESAEYGELFF. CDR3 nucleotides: TGTGCCAGCAGTGAGTCAGCGGAATACGGGGAGCTGTTTTTT.